Shown below are 27 T cell receptor beta chains from a single sample sequenced in a study of patients and donors after allogeneic stem cell transplantation. Each CDR3 protein gets one entry after TCRdb re-called the RT-PCR reads with MiXCR. The table lists around 200,000 distinct CDR3 sequences, 35% to 45% of them singletons. The sequencing sample was made of blood, either unsorted or a sorted T cell fraction (not recorded which). The receptors here all came from a human donor who was either an allogeneic HSCT recipient or a stem cell or donor lymphocyte infusion donor (not recorded which). It is not recorded whose cells these are; they may come from a transplant donor.

This clonotype was observed a handful of times. J is TRBJ1-1 and V is TRBV5-1, with D perhaps matching TRBD1 (5 bases). This CDR3 is built from 14 residues. Trimming stripped 2 bases from V and 1 base from J, with 9 bases between. Germline values: CDR1 SGHRS, CDR2 YFSETQ. The DNA for the CDR3 is TGCGCCAGCAGCTTCCCAGGGACGAACACTGAAGCTTTCTTT. It yields the protein CASSFPGTNTEAFF.

The chain uses TRBV20-1 and TRBJ2-7; D tentatively reads TRBD1 or TRBD2 (5 bases each). CDR1 is DFQATT, CDR2 SNEGSKA, per germline (reference sequence). The CDR3 extends over 15 amino acids. The ends were cut back, 5 bases at V and 1 base at J, with 18 bases in the middle. As DNA, the CDR3 is TGCAGTGCTTCTTTCCGGGACGTGATATCCTACGAGCAGTACTTC. Translated: CSASFRDVISYEQYF.

This clonotype was counted only a few times. The chain has TRBV6-6 and TRBJ1-6; 9 positions agree with TRBD1. Germline V gives CDR1 MNHNY, CDR2 SVGAGI (reference sequence). V lost 6 bases to trimming and J lost 7 bases; unmatched junction nucleotides: 4. The CDR3 is 14 residues long. The CDR3 nucleotides read TGTGCCAGCAGCCACGGACAGGGGAATTCACCCCTCCACTTT. Its protein is CASSHGQGNSPLHF.

The chain has TRBV29-1 and TRBJ2-7; no definite D call. The V end lost 2 bases, the J end lost 2 bases, and 10 bases lay between the germline ends. The germline CDR1 and CDR2 sequences are SQVTM and ANQGSEA. The CDR3 sequence is 13 residues long. For the CDR3, the DNA is TGCAGCGTTGAATTTGGGTCACCCTACGAGCAGTACTTC. Its protein is CSVEFGSPYEQYF.

Only a few counts were recorded for this clonotype. The V call is TRBV29-1, the J call TRBJ1-4; D ambiguous. In germline, CDR1 is SQVTM, CDR2 ANQGSEA. The V and J ends lost 8 bases and 7 bases respectively, with 11 bases between them. This CDR3 comprises 11 residues. CDR3 loop: CSSSVGEKLFF. For the CDR3, the DNA is TGCAGCTCCTCAGTGGGTGAAAAACTGTTTTTT. The variable domain in full, with the rest retrieved from reference TRBV29-1 and TRBJ1-4, is SAVISQKPSRDICQRGTSLTIQCQVDSQVTMMFWYRQQPGQSLTLIATANQGSEATYESGFVIDKFPISRPNLTFSTLTVSNMSPEDSSIYLCSSSVGEKLFFGSGTQLSVL.

The gene calls are TRBV12-3 or TRBV12-4 and TRBJ1-3, with a possible D match to TRBD1 (6 bases). CDR3 size: 15 residues. The V end lost 3 bases, the J end lost 0 bases, and 9 bases lay between the germline ends. CDR3 in DNA: TGTGCCAGCAGTTTGGACAGTCACTCTGGAAACACCATATATTTT. Its translation is CASSLDSHSGNTIYF.

The chain is built from TRBV4-3 and TRBJ1-4; the match to TRBD1 covers 8 bases. Germline V gene sequence: CDR1 LGHNA, CDR2 YSLEER. CDR3 length: 16 amino acids. Trimming at V came to 0 bases and at J to 7 bases, leaving 7 bases not matched to a gene. The CDR3 here is CASSQDFPGGGEKLFF. CDR3 in DNA: TGCGCCAGCAGCCAAGATTTTCCAGGGGGCGGTGAAAAACTGTTTTTT.

This chain uses TRBV5-1 with TRBJ2-3, with TRBD1 as a possible D gene (5 bases). Germline V gene data show CDR1 as SGHRS and CDR2 as YFSETQ. Trimming took off 0 bases at V and 6 bases at J, with 20 bases between the two ends. The CDR3 length is 17 residues. CDR3 coding DNA: TGCGCCAGCAGCTTGGCTGGGGCAGGGTCTAAGGTGGATACGCAGTATTTT. The encoded protein is CASSLAGAGSKVDTQYF.

V and J are TRBV6-2 or TRBV6-3 and TRBJ2-2, with 7 nucleotides matching TRBD1. Germline CDR1 and CDR2: MNHEY and SVGEGT. The CDR3 is 15 residues long. The V segment lost 0 bases and the J segment 5 bases; nucleotides outside the gene matches: 3. The CDR3 sequence: CASSYSRTGTGELFF. The CDR3 DNA reads as TGTGCCAGCAGTTACTCCCGGACAGGAACCGGGGAGCTGTTTTTT.

In this sample, this clonotype turned up a few times. The chain recombines TRBV5-1 with TRBJ1-1; D is undetermined. Trimming shortened V by 0 bases and J by 4 bases, and 10 bases separated the two germline ends. This CDR3 region has 14 residues. Germline V CDR1 and CDR2: SGHRS, YFSETQ. CDR3 loop: CASSLELGITEAFF. The CDR3 coding sequence is TGCGCCAGCAGCTTGGAATTAGGGATCACTGAAGCTTTCTTT.

This clonotype was seen a few times. V usage is TRBV15 and J usage is TRBJ1-5; D remains ambiguous. Trimming removed 0 bases from V and 0 bases from J, with 6 bases in between. Germline V gene sequence: CDR1 LNHNV, CDR2 YYDKDF (reference sequence). The CDR3 contains 15 residues. This chain's CDR3 is CATSRDGYSNQPQHF. In DNA form, the CDR3 reads TGTGCCACCAGCAGAGACGGGTATAGCAATCAGCCCCAGCATTTT.

The genes are TRBV2 and TRBJ2-1; D unclear. Germline values: CDR1 SNHLY, CDR2 FYNNEI. This CDR3 is built from 15 residues. V dropped 4 bases and J dropped 0 bases, with 10 bases sitting between them. The CDR3 nucleotides read TGTGCCAGCAGTGTTGGTGCAGGCTCCTACAATGAGCAGTTCTTC. Translating gives CASSVGAGSYNEQFF.

The chain links TRBV5-1 to TRBJ1-6; 8 bases fit TRBD1. Germline CDR1 is SGHRS and CDR2 is YFSETQ. The junction had 16 bases not matched to a gene; V was cut back by 2 bases and J by 12 bases. There are 17 residues in the CDR3. As DNA, the CDR3 is TGCGCCAGCAGCTTCCTCCCGACAGGGGCGTCTGTTTTACCCCTCCACTTT. Protein product: CASSFLPTGASVLPLHF.

The chain uses TRBV7-2 and TRBJ2-3; TRBD1 aligns across 11 bases. Looked up from germline, CDR1 is SGHTA and CDR2 is FQGNSA. J was trimmed by 7 bases and V by 3 bases; bases with no gene match: 6. CDR3 length: 15 residues. CDR3 loop: CASSFPGTGGNTQYF. CDR3 nucleotides: TGTGCCAGCAGCTTCCCTGGGACAGGGGGAAATACGCAGTATTTT.

This sequence joins TRBV7-2 and TRBJ1-6; possible D gene TRBD1, 5 bases. V lost 1 base to trimming and J lost 0 bases, with 10 bases between them. CDR3 size: 17 residues. Germline values: CDR1 SGHTA, CDR2 FQGNSA. The CDR3 bases are TGTGCCAGCAGCTTAGGGACAAGCCGCTCCTATAATTCACCCCTCCACTTT. Its translation is CASSLGTSRSYNSPLHF.

The V gene is TRBV20-1, the J gene TRBJ2-1; the D is unclear. The CDR3 covers 12 residues. The germline V gene has CDR1 DFQATT and CDR2 SNEGSKA (reference sequence). Trimming left V 8 bases short and J 5 bases short, with 13 bases between. CDR3 sequence: CSTRRVNNEQFF. CDR3 sequence (DNA): TGCAGTACCCGGCGAGTAAACAATGAGCAGTTCTTC.

The J gene is TRBJ2-7, the V gene TRBV15; TRBD2 matches at 9 bases. The CDR3 runs 13 residues. Trimming cost V 0 bases and J 7 bases; bases outside gene matches: 1. Germline V gene sequence: CDR1 LNHNV, CDR2 YYDKDF (reference sequence). CDR3 in DNA: TGTGCCACCAGCAGAGATCTAGCGGGGGAGCAGTACTTC. Protein product: CATSRDLAGEQYF.

V is TRBV5-1 and J is TRBJ1-1; 10 positions agree with TRBD1. The germline V gene has CDR1 SGHRS and CDR2 YFSETQ. J gave up 7 bases and V 4 bases, and 4 bases lay outside the gene matches. This CDR3 contains 13 residues. This chain's CDR3 is CASSGQGEGEAFF. DNA of the CDR3: TGCGCCAGCAGCGGACAGGGGGAAGGTGAAGCTTTCTTT.

The chain employs TRBV30 and TRBJ1-1; D possibly corresponds to TRBD1 (6 bases). Trimming took 5 bases from V and 7 from J, leaving 14 bases between them. There are 12 residues in the CDR3. CDR1 is GTSNPN, CDR2 SVGIG, per germline (reference sequence). CDR3 sequence reads: CAWGNYRVEAFF. CDR3 bases: TGTGCCTGGGGTAATTACAGGGTTGAAGCTTTCTTT. Filled out from reference TRBV30 and TRBJ1-1, the complete variable domain reads SQTIHQWPATLVQPVGSPLSLECTVEGTSNPNLYWYRQAAGRGLQLLFYSVGIGQISSEVPQNLSASRPQDRQFILSSKKLLLSDSGFYLCAWGNYRVEAFFGQGTRLTVV.

This clonotype was detected only a few times. V and J are TRBV7-2 and TRBJ1-2; 7 positions match TRBD1. CDR1 and CDR2 (germline): SGHTA, FQGNSA. V dropped 5 bases and J dropped 3; count of bases not matched to a gene: 9. The CDR3 has 15 residues. The CDR3 bases are TGTGCCAGCAGCCCCCATTACACAGGGGACTATGGCTACACCTTC. It yields the protein CASSPHYTGDYGYTF.

The chain carries TRBV5-1 and TRBJ1-1; D unresolved. This CDR3 is built from 13 residues. The ends were cut back, 3 bases at V and 5 bases at J, with 11 bases in the middle. From germline, CDR1 is SGHRS and CDR2 YFSETQ. The chain's CDR3 is CASSSGLRTEAFF. CDR3 nucleotides: TGCGCCAGCAGCTCCGGACTGAGAACTGAAGCTTTCTTT.

The chain couples TRBV6-6 to TRBJ2-5, with D perhaps matching TRBD1 (5 bases). The CDR3 consists of 14 residues. Germline lookup yields CDR1 MNHNY and CDR2 SVGAGI (reference sequence). The V end was cut by 2 bases, the J end by 5 bases, with 12 bases between. The CDR3 sequence is CASSYGQGAETQYF. CDR3 coding DNA: TGTGCCAGCAGTTACGGGCAGGGTGCCGAGACCCAGTACTTC.

V usage is TRBV21-1 and J usage is TRBJ1-5; the table assigns TRBD1, which was not confirmed against the DNA. TRBV21-1 is labeled a pseudogene. The CDR3 is 18 residues long. Written as DNA, the CDR3 is TGTGCCAGCACCCCTTGGACAGGGGTCCCCTATAGCAATCAGCCCCAGCATTTT. As protein: CASTPWTGVPYSNQPQHF.

This clonotype has more than one count but fewer than ten. This chain's CDR3 is CASSPLGGAAYGYTF. The CDR3 DNA follows: TGTGCCAGCAGCCCCCTAGGGGGGGCGGCCTATGGCTACACCTTC. The gene calls are TRBV5-5 and TRBJ1-2; D may be TRBD1 (6 bases). With 4 bases removed from V and 4 bases from J, the gap between germline ends came to 17 bases. Germline CDR1 reads SGHKS; CDR2 reads YYEKEE (reference sequence). The CDR3 is 15 residues long.

In DNA form, the CDR3 reads TGCGCCAGCAGCCAGGAGGGGACAAATTCCTATAATTCACCCCTCCACTTT. Protein sequence: CASSQEGTNSYNSPLHF. The chain employs TRBV4-3 and TRBJ1-6, with D possibly being TRBD1 (6 bases). Germline lookup yields CDR1 LGHNA and CDR2 YSLEER. The CDR3 contains 17 residues. Trimming took off 3 bases at V and 1 base at J, with 13 bases between the two ends.

The chain joins TRBV27 to TRBJ2-5, with 9 nucleotides matching TRBD1. The J segment lost 5 bases and the V segment lost 2 bases, leaving 6 bases of the junction unmatched. Germline CDR1 reads MNHEY; CDR2 reads SMNVEV (reference sequence). This CDR3 spans 15 amino acids. The CDR3 loop is CASSLHRGRRETQYF. In DNA form, the CDR3 reads TGTGCCAGCAGTTTACACAGGGGGCGTCGGGAGACCCAGTACTTC.

This chain links TRBV30 with TRBJ2-7; D is uncertain. The CDR3 spans 14 residues. CDR1 is GTSNPN, CDR2 SVGIG, per germline (reference sequence). The V gene lost 3 bases and the J gene lost 0 bases, with 12 bases spanning the gap. This CDR3 is CAWSRRRSSYEQYF. CDR3 bases: TGTGCCTGGAGCCGTCGCAGGTCCTCCTACGAGCAGTACTTC.